The present TCR beta chain was sequenced within a study of T cell responses to AZD1222 COVID-19 vaccine (dated by TCRdb to about 2021). About the investigation overall: AZD1222 recipients with second doses at about 4 weeks or about 12 weeks were pooled, because spike-specific TCR depth and breadth did not differ between schedules. TCR sequencing was performed for 233 trial participants, of whom about 210 were given two doses of AZD1222 and 26 were given two doses of MenACWY control vaccine. Trial participants were enrolled by age into subgroups of 18-55, 56-69 and 70-plus years, and around 150, 28 and 57 TCR-sequenced participants, respectively, were included in these subgroups.

From the cysteine through the phenylalanine, the CDR3 covers 15 amino acids. Kept here is only the CDR3 DNA, which spans 45 bases and is read in frame from base 1. CDR1 and CDR2 are drawn from the germline V gene: MNHEY, SVGAGI. Between the V and J ends, shortened by 6 bases and 4 bases respectively, the junction contains 18 bases. The CDR3 regions of human TCRbeta chains were subjected to immunosequencing. For the original study's pipeline: Repertoire TCRs were matched against a reference library of SARS-CoV-2-specific TCRs generated with the MIRA antigen-specificity platform. Breadth was defined as the fraction of unique TCRs that were SARS-CoV-2-associated. Depth was defined as the fraction of total T cells that were SARS-CoV-2-associated. Using the MIRA data, each spike-specific TCR was mapped to the spike region that the TCR reacts to and placed in a CD4 or CD8 class. Log10-transformed breadth and depth values were compared by one-way ANOVA with Sidak's multiple comparisons tests. TCRdb limited this immuneACCESS table to in-frame rearrangements with V and J called. A share of clones is missing; checked studies link under half to unresolved V genes, and the rest is unexplained. V and J calls and clone size are those listed in that table; D and trimming were worked out from the DNA. The sample table contains some 97,000 clones; only one count was recorded for approximately 90% of them. Together, the top ten hold less than 20% of the sample.

Comments on this clone: No antigen is known for it. Base qualities are missing; no much larger clone stands one base away.

Per the publication, the time point label means: baseline before first vaccination. Vaccinee samples were obtained from the UK trials COV001 and COV002, which included a single-blind randomized controlled phase 2/3 trial of AZD1222 (ChAdOx1 nCoV-19) in healthy adults. For TCRbeta chain sequencing, PBMC samples from trial participants were taken at day 0 and at day 28 after the second dose. Study-level results and caveats: No day 14 peak-response samples were available, so repertoires were characterized only after the peak T cell response. Nearly half of unique spike-specific TCRs reportedly recognized epitopes outside regions mutated in the B.1.351 and B.1.1.7 variants. The whole spike protein was spanned by vaccine-associated CD4 TCRs, and dominant responses were seen in regions 160-218 and 743-854. After two AZD1222 doses, spike-specific TCR breadth and depth were significantly higher than at day 0 and than in MenACWY recipients. Conclusions about previously exposed vaccinees were limited because only a handful of AZD1222 recipients were SARS-CoV-2 seropositive at baseline. In the small 56-69-year group, the increase in depth fell short of significance, most likely because of low power. Participants were mostly white British and included more females than males, and it was suggested by the authors that clonal diversity may have been underestimated.

The sequence was collected from an adult in good health. This specimen was peripheral blood, taken on day 0 of AZD1222 vaccination. The V gene is TRBV6-5 and the J gene is TRBJ1-2; a tentative D match to TRBD1 spans 6 bases. At the DNA level, the sequence is TGTGCCAGCAGCCACGAGGCAGGGACACCCTATGGCTACACCTTC. It translates as CASSHEAGTPYGYTF.